The 3 T cell receptor beta chains below all came from one sample that was sequenced in a study of T cells after yellow fever vaccination (dated by TCRdb to the late 2010s). Libraries were prepared through 5' RACE. Sequencing instrument: Illumina NovaSeq 6000. TCRdb redid the processing of the public reads, applying fastp at Q25 and MiXCR, and retained in-frame beta chains. Rows are unified per CDR3 protein, each entry keeping the most common DNA and genes. The sample yields 340,000 or so distinct CDR3 sequences; roughly an eighth were counted once. The top ten clonotypes cover 2.5% to 4% of the sample. Taken with the paper, the label for treatment or condition translates to: live attenuated yellow fever vaccine strain. Source: CD4+ T cells sorted from PBMCs, taken 15 days after the yellow fever booster vaccination. The receptors derive from a man younger than 35 who received the YFV17D yellow fever vaccine.

Only a few counts were recorded for this clonotype. The chain links TRBV4-3 to TRBJ2-7; D is perhaps TRBD1 (6 bases). The CDR3 loop spans 17 amino acids. Germline CDR1 reads LGHNA; CDR2 reads YSLEER. The germline V and J ends were trimmed by 3 bases and 5 bases, with 23 bases remaining between them. DNA for the CDR3: TGCGCCAGCAGCCACGTATATATCGGGACAAGTATGGACGAGCAGTACTTC. Protein: CASSHVYIGTSMDEQYF.

This chain joins TRBV19 and TRBJ2-5; D unclear. This CDR3 is built from 14 residues. The germline V gene encodes CDR1 LNHDA and CDR2 SQIVND (reference sequence). Trimming took off 0 bases at V and 7 bases at J, with 12 bases between the two ends. The CDR3 is CASSIENTHGTQYF. DNA for the CDR3: TGTGCCAGTAGTATAGAAAACACCCACGGGACCCAGTACTTC.

This clonotype was counted a few times. This chain links TRBV9 with TRBJ2-3; D unclear. V dropped 7 bases and J dropped 2 bases, with 5 bases sitting between them. This CDR3 has 11 amino acids. CDR1 and CDR2 from the germline V gene are SGDLS and YYNGEE. CDR3 bases: TGTGCCAGCGGGTACACAGATACGCAGTATTTT. Translating it yields CASGYTDTQYF.